Listed here are 8 T cell receptor beta chains from one sample, sequenced in a study of cytomegalovirus exposure and HLA in healthy donors. The assay was immunoSEQ multiplex PCR, and TCRdb's table has in-frame clones only and misses some. The sample has some 130,000 clones; over 75% are singletons. The sequenced sample was PBMCs. These receptor sequences come from a woman aged 18-29 years in good health and CMV-seropositive.

This chain uses TRBV7-9 with TRBJ2-1; D is unclear. In germline, CDR1 is SEHNR, CDR2 FQNEAQ (reference sequence). The CDR3 length is 15 residues. With 5 bases removed from V and 0 bases from J, the gap between germline ends came to 11 bases. DNA for the CDR3: TGTGCCAGCAGCCCCTCCTTAAACTCCTACAATGAGCAGTTCTTC. Its translation is CASSPSLNSYNEQFF.

The chain joins TRBV19 to TRBJ2-7, with D possibly being TRBD1 (6 bases). CDR3 length: 14 amino acids. Germline V CDR1 and CDR2: LNHDA, SQIVND (reference sequence). Trimming pared 6 bases from V and 6 bases from J, leaving 18 bases between. The CDR3 spells CASRNRVRGGEQYF. CDR3 bases: TGTGCCAGTAGGAACAGGGTACGTGGCGGCGAGCAGTACTTC.

This clone was counted at least ten times. The V gene is TRBV18, the J gene TRBJ1-2; D may be TRBD1 (5 bases). From germline, CDR1 is KGHSH and CDR2 LQKENI. Trimming took 2 bases from V and 8 from J, leaving 9 bases between them. This CDR3 comprises 12 residues. The CDR3 DNA follows: TGTGCCAGCTCACCAGGTGGGGCCGGCTACACCTTC. Translated, it gives CASSPGGAGYTF.

The chain links TRBV11-2 to TRBJ1-2; 8 nucleotides align to TRBD1. Germline V CDR1 and CDR2: SGHAT, FQNNGV. V trimming: 4 bases; J trimming: 1 base; junction bases outside the gene matches: 11. CDR3 length: 17 residues. CDR3 amino acids: CASSWTGLSRINYGYTF. For the CDR3, the DNA is TGTGCCAGCAGCTGGACAGGGCTCTCCCGTATTAACTATGGCTACACCTTC. Variable domain in full (rest from reference TRBV11-2 and TRBJ1-2): EAGVAQSPRYKIIEKRQSVAFWCNPISGHATLYWYQQILGQGPKLLIQFQNNGVVDDSQLPKDRFSAERLKGVDSTLKIQPAKLEDSAVYLCASSWTGLSRINYGYTFGSGTRLTVV.

The J gene is TRBJ1-5, the V gene TRBV11-2; a weak D match, TRBD1 (6 bases). V lost 5 bases, J lost 9 bases, and 14 bases lay in between. The CDR3 has 13 amino acids. The germline V gene has CDR1 SGHAT and CDR2 FQNNGV. The CDR3 loop is CASSLKLQGPQHF. In nucleotides, the CDR3 is TGTGCCAGCAGCCTAAAATTACAGGGGCCCCAGCATTTT.

The chain couples TRBV7-8 to TRBJ2-7; D is perhaps TRBD2 (5 bases). The CDR3 extends over 14 amino acids. Trimming took off 6 bases at V and 3 bases at J, with 15 bases between the two ends. Germline V gene data show CDR1 as SGHVS and CDR2 as FQNEAQ. The CDR3 DNA sequence: TGTGCCAGCAGTATACGGACGGGGAACTACGAGCAGTACTTC. It yields the protein CASSIRTGNYEQYF.

The V and J genes are TRBV11-2 and TRBJ1-6, with D unclear. CDR3 length equals 15 residues. V lost 2 bases to trimming and J lost 12 bases, with 17 bases between them. The germline CDR1 and CDR2 sequences are SGHAT and FQNNGV. CDR3 sequence reads: CASSLFRNSAEPLHF. Written as DNA, the CDR3 is TGTGCCAGCAGCTTATTCCGGAACAGTGCCGAACCCCTCCACTTT.

This clone was detected once. The V call is TRBV5-1, the J call TRBJ2-6; the match to TRBD1 covers 8 bases. From germline, CDR1 is SGHRS and CDR2 YFSETQ. After removal of 0 bases from V and 0 bases from J, the junction contained 5 bases not matched to a gene. The CDR3 runs to 18 residues. CDR3 in amino acids: CASSLAGTGLSGANVLTF. In DNA form, the CDR3 reads TGCGCCAGCAGCTTGGCCGGGACAGGACTCTCTGGGGCCAACGTCCTGACTTTC.